This record looks at one T cell receptor (beta chain) sequence and its context. The data stem from a study of T cells after posttransplantation cyclophosphamide. The CDR3 runs to 19 residues. Trimming cost V 3 bases and J 2 bases; bases outside gene matches: 14. Germline V CDR1 and CDR2: LNHDA, SQIVND (reference sequence). Cyclophosphamide on days +3 and +4 followed busulfan-fludarabine conditioning and a marrow graft. Generated by immunoSEQ multiplex PCR, the TCRdb table keeps only in-frame clones and is missing some. The sample has 15,000 to 20,000 clones, around 90% seen once. Sample: PBMCs, taken after allogeneic stem cell transplant with posttransplant cyclophosphamide. The chain couples TRBV19 to TRBJ2-7, with TRBD2 identical over 12 bases. The clonotype originates from a female patient aged 35-55 years who received an allogeneic stem cell transplant from a related donor, was CMV-positive, and had no GVHD. Some T cells may be supplied by the graft donor. In DNA form, the CDR3 reads TGTGCCAGTAGTATTAGGAGGACTAGCGGGACCTATGCCGCCTACGAGCAGTACTTC. This encodes CASSIRRTSGTYAAYEQYF.